Listed below are T cell receptor beta chains from one sample, sequenced in a study of early T cells in non-severe SARS-CoV-2 infection. TCRdb called the 5' RACE reads again in MiXCR, with one record for every CDR3 protein. This table holds around 67,000 distinct CDR3 sequences, roughly 12% found once. Sequenced sample: whole blood. Receptors originate from an adult who was a healthcare worker with PCR-confirmed SARS-CoV-2 infection or an uninfected control (not recorded which). The CDR3 runs from the conserved cysteine through the conserved F or W. Each record gives: D gene, V gene, clone size, J gene, CDR3 DNA, CDR3 protein. The D gene is left open where the match is weak. Clone size is shown for a subset of rows, as once, few, many or a class of expanded clone.

NA	TRBV9	NA	TRBJ2-7	TGTGCCAGCAGCGTGTCTAGCGACTCCTACGAGCAGTACTTC	CASSVSSDSYEQYF
TRBD2	TRBV7-9	few	TRBJ2-7	TGTGCCAAGGCGGGGGCCTACGAGCAGTACTTC	CAKAGAYEQYF
TRBD2	TRBV4-3	many	TRBJ2-1	TGCGCCAGCAGCCAAGAAACTAGCGGACACAATGAGCAGTTCTTC	CASSQETSGHNEQFF
TRBD1	TRBV5-1	many	TRBJ1-6	TGCGCCAGCAGCCGGGGACAGCAGAACTATAATTCACCCCTCCACTTT	CASSRGQQNYNSPLHF
NA	TRBV9	few	TRBJ2-3	TGTGCCAGCAGCGTAGGGCAGGAGGGCAGAAGAACGCGAAGCACAGATACGCAGTATTTT	CASSVGQEGRRTRSTDTQYF
NA	TRBV7-8	many	TRBJ1-1	TGTGCCAGCAGCCAGCGGAGGTGGGGAAGGGGGAACACTGAAGCTTTCTTT	CASSQRRWGRGNTEAFF
NA	TRBV9	many	TRBJ2-2	TGTGCCAGCAGCGTAGGACGGGGCGTGGAGCTGTTTTTT	CASSVGRGVELFF
TRBD2	TRBV9	NA	TRBJ2-7	TGTGCCAGCAGCGTAGTGGCTAGCGGGGAGCAGTACTTC	CASSVVASGEQYF
NA	TRBV7-8	few	TRBJ2-7	TGTGCCAGCAGCGTAGGAGGGTTTAACGAGCAGTACTTC	CASSVGGFNEQYF
NA	TRBV9	NA	TRBJ1-6	TGTGCCAGCAGCGTAGGTTCTGGCTGGAATTCACCCCTCCACTTT	CASSVGSGWNSPLHF
NA	TRBV6-1	few	TRBJ2-1	TGTGCCAGTTCTAAAGGTGAAGAGCAGTTCTTC	CASSKGEEQFF
NA	TRBV6-2/TRBV6-3	few	TRBJ1-2	TGTGCCAGCAGTTACGGGGTACGGAGCTATGGCTACACCTTC	CASSYGVRSYGYTF
NA	TRBV10-3	NA	TRBJ2-1	TGTGCCATCAGTGATGCCCCTAGCTCCTACAATGAGCAGTTCTTC	CAISDAPSSYNEQFF
NA	TRBV5-5	NA	TRBJ2-6	TGTGCCAGCAGCCCCCCCCCCAGCTCTGGGGCCAACGTCCTGACTTTC	CASSPPPSSGANVLTF
NA	TRBV3-1	few	TRBJ1-2	TGTGCCAGCAGCCCAGCTATGGGAGCTAACTATGGCTACACCTTC	CASSPAMGANYGYTF